Below are 28 T cell receptor beta chains sequenced from a single sample in a study of T cells after yellow fever vaccination. TCRdb reprocessed the 5' RACE reads with MiXCR, giving one entry per CDR3 protein. The sample gives about 170,000 distinct CDR3 sequences, 8% to 13% of which show up once; 35% to 40% is in the top ten. Here the sequenced sample was CD8+ T cells sorted from PBMCs, taken 15 days after the yellow fever booster vaccination. The receptor source for this set is a man aged 18 to 30 who received the YFV17D yellow fever vaccine.

The chain carries TRBV7-9 and TRBJ1-3; no clear D gene. The CDR3 runs 15 residues. Germline V gene data show CDR1 as SEHNR and CDR2 as FQNEAQ (reference sequence). V was clipped by 1 base and J by 2 bases, with 9 bases between them. The CDR3 is CASSLVSLAGNTIYF. CDR3 nucleotide sequence: TGTGCCAGCAGCTTAGTCTCCCTGGCTGGAAACACCATATATTTT.

The chain links TRBV13 to TRBJ1-2; 9 positions match TRBD1. Trimming removed 3 bases from V and 6 bases from J; junction bases left unmatched: 8. Germline CDR1 reads PRHDT; CDR2 reads FYEKMQ (reference sequence). This CDR3 has 15 residues. The CDR3 bases are TGTGCCAGCAGCTTGGGACAGGGAAAGATACATGGCTACACCTTC. Translation: CASSLGQGKIHGYTF.

This clonotype was seen a few times. The chain employs TRBV6-2 or TRBV6-3 and TRBJ1-1; D uncertain. With 6 bases removed from V and 4 bases from J, the gap between germline ends came to 9 bases. This CDR3 contains 12 residues. CDR1 is MNHEY and CDR2 is SVGEGT in the germline V gene. In nucleotides, the CDR3 is TGTGCCAGCAGCCCAAGGAGCACTGAAGCTTTCTTT. Translated: CASSPRSTEAFF.

The J gene is TRBJ2-3, the V gene TRBV12-3 or TRBV12-4; 12 bases agree with TRBD2. After removal of 0 bases from V and 4 bases from J, the junction contained 5 bases not matched to a gene. This CDR3 is built from 17 residues. The CDR3 protein is CASSLARLAGDPDTQYF. In nucleotides, the CDR3 is TGTGCCAGCAGTTTAGCGCGACTAGCGGGGGACCCAGATACGCAGTATTTT.

The J gene is TRBJ2-7, the V gene TRBV6-2 or TRBV6-3, with 7 bases lining up with TRBD1. CDR1 MNHEY and CDR2 SVGEGT come from the germline V gene. The CDR3 extends over 14 amino acids. V was clipped by 6 bases and J by 5 bases; unmatched bases: 10. The CDR3 here is CASRAGTVIDEQYV. CDR3 DNA sequence: TGTGCCAGCAGAGCCGGGACAGTCATCGACGAGCAGTACGTC.

The V call is TRBV5-1, the J call TRBJ1-2, with a possible D match to TRBD1 (5 bases). The CDR3 sequence is 14 residues long. The V end lost 2 bases, the J end lost 2 bases, and 10 bases lay between the germline ends. Germline V CDR1 and CDR2: SGHRS, YFSETQ. As DNA, the CDR3 is TGCGCCAGCAGCTTTGGGGGGACCAACTATGGCTACACCTTC. The encoded protein is CASSFGGTNYGYTF. The complete variable domain, with remaining parts taken from reference TRBV5-1 and TRBJ1-2, reads KAGVTQTPRYLIKTRGQQVTLSCSPISGHRSVSWYQQTPGQGLQFLFEYFSETQRNKGNFPGRFSGRQFSNSRSEMNVSTLELGDSALYLCASSFGGTNYGYTFGSGTRLTVV.

This clonotype was seen more than once but under ten times. The V and J genes are TRBV7-9 and TRBJ2-3; 8 nucleotides agree with TRBD2. The trim removed 5 bases at V and 2 bases at J, leaving 6 bases unmatched. Germline V lookup: CDR1 SEHNR, CDR2 FQNEAQ (reference sequence). This CDR3 has 15 amino acids. CDR3 amino acids: CASSRGGQDTDTQYF. The CDR3, as DNA: TGTGCCAGCAGCCGGGGGGGCCAGGACACAGATACGCAGTATTTT. The full variable domain, with the rest looked up from reference TRBV7-9 and TRBJ2-3, is DTGVSQNPRHKITKRGQNVTFRCDPISEHNRLYWYRQTLGQGPEFLTYFQNEAQLEKSRLLSDRFSAERPKGSFSTLEIQRTEQGDSAMYLCASSRGGQDTDTQYFGPGTRLTVL.

The chain links TRBV4-1 to TRBJ2-3; D gene ambiguous. The CDR3 spans 13 residues. In germline, CDR1 is MGHRA, CDR2 YSYEKL. Trimming removed 4 bases from V and 7 bases from J, with 12 bases in between. CDR3 sequence reads: CASSPLWVNTQYF. For the CDR3, the DNA is TGCGCCAGCAGCCCACTCTGGGTAAATACGCAGTATTTT.

This clonotype has ten or more counts. The J gene is TRBJ2-7, the V gene TRBV6-1; 13 bases fit TRBD2. The CDR3 spans 18 residues. The germline CDR1 and CDR2 sequences are MNHNS and SASEGT. V lost 3 bases and J lost 5; bases outside the gene matches: 13. The CDR3 here is CASSDWTSGGTVRDEQYF. The CDR3 DNA is TGTGCCAGCAGTGACTGGACTAGCGGGGGAACTGTGCGCGACGAGCAGTACTTC.

This clonotype has just a few counts. The chain joins TRBV7-8 to TRBJ2-4, with D tentatively TRBD1 (6 bases). The V gene's germline CDR1 is SGHVS and CDR2 FQNEAQ. V was cut by 5 bases and J by 0 bases, with 17 bases left in between. There are 17 residues in the CDR3. The CDR3 protein is CASSGPQGILAKNIQYF. CDR3 in DNA: TGTGCCAGCAGCGGACCACAGGGAATCCTAGCCAAAAACATTCAGTACTTC.

The DNA for the CDR3 is TGTGCCAGCAGCTTGGTTGGAGGAAACTATGGCTACACCTTC. Amino acids: CASSLVGGNYGYTF. V and J are TRBV5-5 and TRBJ1-2; D is unclear. The CDR3 runs 14 residues. CDR1 and CDR2 from the germline V gene are SGHKS and YYEKEE (reference sequence). Trimming left V 0 bases short and J 2 bases short, with 8 bases between.

The V call is TRBV6-2 or TRBV6-3, the J call TRBJ2-1; no clear D gene. CDR3 length: 12 amino acids. Trimming took off 2 bases at V and 9 bases at J, with 8 bases between the two ends. The germline V gene encodes CDR1 MNHEY and CDR2 SVGEGT. The CDR3 here is CASSYLGSEQFF. The CDR3 DNA reads as TGTGCCAGCAGTTACCTGGGCAGTGAGCAGTTCTTC.

This clonotype was found a few times. The rearrangement uses TRBV28 and TRBJ2-7; TRBD1 agrees at 9 bases. With V trimmed by 3 bases and J by 2 bases, 5 bases remained unmatched. Per the germline V gene, CDR1 is MDHEN and CDR2 is SYDVKM. This CDR3 is built from 15 residues. In nucleotides, the CDR3 is TGTGCCAGCAGTTTCGGGACAGGGAACCCCTACGAGCAGTACGTC. Its translation is CASSFGTGNPYEQYV.

This clonotype has only a few counts. The rearrangement joins TRBV4-3 to TRBJ1-6; D call uncertain. In germline, CDR1 is LGHNA, CDR2 YSLEER. This CDR3 has 14 amino acids. V was trimmed by 0 bases and J by 0 bases, leaving 0 bases between them. DNA for the CDR3: TGCGCCAGCAGCCAAGACTCCTATAATTCACCCCTCCACTTT. Its translation: CASSQDSYNSPLHF.

This clonotype was seen many times. The chain combines TRBV7-3 with TRBJ2-1, with unresolved D. The CDR3 sequence is 14 residues long. Germline V gene sequence: CDR1 SGHTA, CDR2 FQGTGA. V lost 2 bases, J lost 3 bases, and 8 bases lay in between. CDR3 nucleotides: TGTGCCAGCAGCTTATCACCTGACTACAATGAGCAGTTCTTC. It encodes CASSLSPDYNEQFF.

This clonotype was found many times. The rearrangement links TRBV7-9 to TRBJ2-3; D is unclear. Between the trimmed V and J ends, which lost 8 bases and 0 bases, there was a span of 18 bases. The CDR3 loop spans 16 amino acids. Germline CDR1 reads SEHNR; CDR2 reads FQNEAQ (reference sequence). The CDR3 loop is CASGQLESPSTDTQYF. The CDR3 coding sequence is TGTGCCAGCGGGCAGCTCGAAAGCCCTAGCACAGATACGCAGTATTTT.

The sample holds a few counts of this clonotype. The chain employs TRBV20-1 and TRBJ2-7, with 7 positions matching TRBD2. Looked up from germline, CDR1 is DFQATT and CDR2 is SNEGSKA (reference sequence). The J segment lost 3 bases and the V segment lost 1 base, leaving 9 bases of the junction unmatched. This CDR3 has 15 residues. CDR3 region: CSARGEAGPLYEQYF. The CDR3 region has the DNA TGCAGTGCTAGAGGGGAAGCGGGGCCCCTCTACGAGCAGTACTTC.

This clonotype is medium-sized in the sample. The chain recombines TRBV20-1 with TRBJ2-7; possible D gene TRBD2, 5 bases. The CDR3 contains 13 residues. Germline assignment: CDR1 DFQATT and CDR2 SNEGSKA (reference sequence). Trimming took 5 bases from V and 0 from J, leaving 11 bases between them. The CDR3 nucleotides read TGCAGTGCTGACACCGGGGACTCCTACGAGCAGTACTTC. The encoded protein is CSADTGDSYEQYF.

The chain couples TRBV4-2 to TRBJ2-3; D is perhaps TRBD2 (6 bases). Germline values: CDR1 LGHNA, CDR2 YNFKEQ. The CDR3 is made up of 14 amino acids. V lost 2 bases, J lost 2 bases, and 8 bases lay in between. In DNA, the CDR3 is TGTGCCAGCAGCCAATCGGGGGTCACAGATACGCAGTATTTT. Its translation: CASSQSGVTDTQYF.

This clonotype appeared once. The chain couples TRBV3-1 to TRBJ1-1, with unresolved D. Germline assignment: CDR1 LGHDT and CDR2 YNNKEL (reference sequence). Between the trimmed V and J ends, which lost 8 bases and 3 bases, there was a span of 13 bases. CDR3 length: 13 amino acids. The CDR3 coding sequence is TGTGCCAGCGTTGAGGATGGGTACACTGAAGCTTTCTTT. Protein sequence: CASVEDGYTEAFF.

This clonotype has more than one count but fewer than ten. The chain uses TRBV4-1 and TRBJ2-3; TRBD1 might be the D (6 bases). The V end was cut by 1 base, the J end by 3 bases, with 8 bases between. CDR1 MGHRA and CDR2 YSYEKL come from the germline V gene. The length of the CDR3 is 14 residues. CDR3 sequence reads: CASSQVTGTDTQYF. DNA for the CDR3: TGCGCCAGCAGCCAAGTAACAGGGACAGATACGCAGTATTTT.

This chain uses TRBV7-6 with TRBJ1-1; TRBD1 is a possible D gene (5 bases). CDR1 is SGHVS, CDR2 FNYEAQ, per germline. The V end was cut by 1 base, the J end by 3 bases, with 6 bases between. The CDR3 runs 13 residues. CDR3 DNA: TGTGCCAGCAGCTTAGGACAGTACACTGAAGCTTTCTTT. Translation gives CASSLGQYTEAFF. The whole variable domain, filled in from reference TRBV7-6 and TRBJ1-1, reads GAGVSQSPRYKVTKRGQDVALRCDPISGHVSLYWYRQALGQGPEFLTYFNYEAQQDKSGLPNDRFSAERPEGSISTLTIQRTEQRDSAMYRCASSLGQYTEAFFGQGTRLTVV.

This clonotype was counted ten times or more. The rearrangement links TRBV18 to TRBJ2-5; D gene unclear. The CDR3 has 14 amino acids. V dropped 3 bases and J dropped 2 bases, with 10 bases sitting between them. Germline V gene lookup returns CDR1 KGHSH and CDR2 LQKENI. CDR3 sequence reads: CASSPWGLQETQYF. The DNA for the CDR3 is TGTGCCAGCTCACCCTGGGGTTTACAAGAGACCCAGTACTTC. Complete variable domain (other parts from reference TRBV18 and TRBJ2-5): NAGVMQNPRHLVRRRGQEARLRCSPMKGHSHVYWYRQLPEEGLKFMVYLQKENIIDESGMPKERFSAEFPKEGPSILRIQQVVRGDSAAYFCASSPWGLQETQYFGPGTRLLVL.

The V and J genes are TRBV11-1 and TRBJ2-3, with D possibly matching TRBD1 (5 bases). V lost 8 bases to trimming and J lost 4 bases, with 16 bases between them. Looked up from germline, CDR1 is SGHAT and CDR2 is FQDESV (reference sequence). This CDR3 is built from 14 residues. Written as DNA, the CDR3 is TGTGCCAGCGGCCCCAGGGATTTCGCAGATACGCAGTATTTT. Protein product: CASGPRDFADTQYF.

The chain uses TRBV5-4 and TRBJ2-3, with TRBD2 identical over 12 bases. With 0 bases clipped from V and 2 bases from J, the junction kept 13 bases outside the gene matches. Per germline, CDR1 SGHNT and CDR2 YYREEE (reference sequence). The CDR3 extends over 20 amino acids. CDR3 in DNA: TGTGCCAGCAGCTTGGCGGTATCTAGCGGGGGGGGCGAACTCACAGATACGCAGTATTTT. This sequence encodes CASSLAVSSGGGELTDTQYF.

This clonotype appeared a few times. This chain uses TRBV14 with TRBJ2-7, with D unclear. V lost 4 bases and J 4 bases, leaving 14 bases between the germline ends. From germline, CDR1 is SGHDN and CDR2 FVKESK. There are 14 residues in the CDR3. The CDR3 sequence is CASSLTQDGYEQYF. The DNA for the CDR3 is TGTGCCAGCAGCCTGACTCAGGACGGATACGAGCAGTACTTC.

The CDR3, as DNA: TGTGCCAGCAGCTTCTCCGGACAGGGGGTGCACACCGGGGAGCTGTTTTTT. It encodes CASSFSGQGVHTGELFF. The V gene is TRBV7-2, the J gene TRBJ2-2; 10 bases map to TRBD1. V dropped 3 bases and J dropped 3; count of bases not matched to a gene: 7. Germline-derived CDR1 and CDR2 are SGHTA and FQGNSA. The CDR3 is made up of 17 amino acids. The complete variable domain, with remaining parts taken from reference TRBV7-2 and TRBJ2-2, reads GAGVSQSPSNKVTEKGKDVELRCDPISGHTALYWYRQSLGQGLEFLIYFQGNSAPDKSGLPSDRFSAERTGGSVSTLTIQRTQQEDSAVYLCASSFSGQGVHTGELFFGEGSRLTVL.

This clonotype occurred many times. The genes are TRBV6-2 or TRBV6-3 and TRBJ2-1; D is possibly TRBD1 (6 bases). The CDR3 extends over 12 amino acids. The V gene lost 2 bases and the J gene lost 9 bases, with 8 bases spanning the gap. Germline-derived CDR1 and CDR2 are MNHEY and SVGEGT. CDR3 DNA sequence: TGTGCCAGCAGTTACGGCAGGGGTGAGCAGTTCTTC. Translation gives CASSYGRGEQFF.